Listed below are T cell receptor beta chains from one sample, sequenced in a study of T cells in Graves' hyperthyroidism and ophthalmopathy. TCRdb used MiXCR to reprocess the multiplex PCR reads, holding one entry per CDR3 protein. The sample holds hundreds of thousands of distinct CDR3 sequences; under 15% are singletons and the top ten take about 3.9%. Sequencing input: blood. The source of these receptors is a woman aged 40 to 55 with Graves' ophthalmopathy. The CDR3 runs from the conserved cysteine through the conserved F or W. A D gene is named only where the DNA matches it firmly. The listing skips clone size in some rows; elsewhere it reads once, few, many or a size class.

many . TRBJ1-2 TRBV6-1 CASMGGAGGYTF TGTGCCAGCATGGGGGGCGCGGGTGGCTACACCTTC
. TRBD1 TRBJ2-2 TRBV6-1 CASIGQGAITGELFF TGTGCCAGCATTGGACAGGGGGCTATCACCGGGGAGCTGTTTTTT
many . TRBJ1-6 TRBV11-2 CASSLVLGGDSPLHF TGTGCCAGCAGCTTAGTATTGGGAGGAGATTCACCCCTCCACTTT
. . TRBJ1-5 TRBV28 CASRAGTFSNQPQHF TGTGCCAGCAGGGCCGGGACATTTAGCAATCAGCCCCAGCATTTT
many . TRBJ2-7 TRBV6-5 CASSSSSGSYEQYF TGTGCCAGCAGTTCGAGTAGCGGCTCCTACGAGCAGTACTTC
. . TRBJ2-7 TRBV7-9 CASSRGLLQYEQYF TGTGCCAGCAGCCGTGGACTGCTACAATACGAGCAGTACTTC
many TRBD2 TRBJ2-7 TRBV11-2 CASSLGGGGPYEQYF TGTGCCAGCAGCTTAGGGGGCGGGGGGCCCTACGAGCAGTACTTC
many TRBD1 TRBJ2-7 TRBV29-1 CSPSGTGFF TGCAGCCCATCCGGGACAGGTTTTTTC
. TRBD1 TRBJ2-5 TRBV19 CASSRDSKETQYF TGTGCCAGTAGTCGGGACAGTAAGGAGACCCAGTACTTC
many TRBD1 TRBJ1-2 TRBV6-1 CASRPQGAGYTF TGTGCCAGCCGGCCACAGGGGGCGGGCTACACCTTC